These 8 T cell receptor beta chains originate from one sample sequenced in a study of regulatory T cells in long-lasting Graves disease. Libraries of TCR beta came from iRepertoire HTBI primers plus Arm-PCR of CDR3 regions. TCRdb fed the multiplex PCR reads into MiXCR, producing one record per CDR3 protein. Of about 330,000 distinct CDR3 sequences listed, 15% to 20% are singletons. Time point in this sample: newly diagnosed GD, antithyroid drugs for less than 3 months. Extracted RNA from PBMCs served as the source of the TCR library. The same data also went into a second study, on T cells in Graves' hyperthyroidism and ophthalmopathy.

The material sequenced was peripheral blood mononuclear cells (PBMCs), taken at new diagnosis, from a patient treated with antithyroid drugs. The receptors here all came from a young woman with Graves disease.

This clonotype was found many times. This chain uses TRBV3-1 with TRBJ1-1, with 7 bases aligning to TRBD1. Germline V CDR1 and CDR2: LGHDT, YNNKEL (reference sequence). The length of the CDR3 is 13 residues. Unmatched junction bases numbered 4, after V lost 4 bases and J lost 5 bases. The CDR3 region has the DNA TGTGCCAGCAGCCGCCAGGGGGGAACTGAAGCTTTCTTT. This encodes CASSRQGGTEAFF.

The rearrangement links TRBV6-5 to TRBJ2-1; TRBD2 matches at 10 bases. The V gene's germline CDR1 is MNHEY and CDR2 SVGAGI. The CDR3 is 14 amino acids. J lost 10 bases, V lost 0 bases, and 3 bases had no gene match. This CDR3 is CASSYSLLAGEQFF. CDR3 sequence (DNA): TGTGCCAGCAGTTACTCCTTACTAGCGGGGGAGCAGTTCTTC.

The V gene is TRBV13, the J gene TRBJ1-4; D is unclear. There are 11 residues in the CDR3. V dropped 7 bases and J dropped 5 bases, with 5 bases sitting between them. CDR1 is PRHDT, CDR2 FYEKMQ, per germline (reference sequence). CDR3 amino acids: CASKGNEKLFF. DNA of the CDR3: TGTGCCAGCAAGGGAAATGAAAAACTGTTTTTT.

About this clonotype itself: A read error may account for a junction end that differs from germline. This rearrangement joins TRBV4-2 to TRBJ1-5; D gene ambiguous. CDR1 and CDR2 (germline): LGHNA, YNFKEQ. The CDR3 is made up of 13 amino acids. For the CDR3, the DNA is TGCGCCAGCAGCCAAGCTCGAAATCAGCCCCAGCATTTT. It codes for CASSQARNQPQHF.

This clonotype was observed at least ten times. Germline and junction disagree at one end, which may indicate a read error. The chain recombines TRBV4-2 with TRBJ2-3; D gene ambiguous. CDR1 and CDR2 (germline): LGHNA, YNFKEQ. The CDR3 has 12 amino acids. The CDR3 DNA reads as TGCGCCAGCAGCCAAGAGGCAGATACGCAGTATTTT. Translation: CASSQEADTQYF.

There are a few counts of this clonotype. V and J are TRBV20-1 and TRBJ2-1, with 8 bases that match TRBD1. The CDR3 length is 13 residues. The V gene's germline CDR1 is DFQATT and CDR2 SNEGSKA (reference sequence). The V segment lost 6 bases and the J segment 0 bases; nucleotides outside the gene matches: 1. The DNA for the CDR3 is TGCAGTGCAACAGGGGGCTCCTACAATGAGCAGTTCTTC. Its protein product is CSATGGSYNEQFF.

This clonotype was recorded a few times. V gene TRBV20-1 combines with J gene TRBJ1-1; a possible D gene is TRBD1 (5 bases). Trimming took 3 bases from V and 5 from J, leaving 13 bases between them. The germline V gene encodes CDR1 DFQATT and CDR2 SNEGSKA (reference sequence). The CDR3 contains 13 residues. This chain's CDR3 is CSASGGGGTEAFF. In DNA, the CDR3 is TGCAGTGCTAGTGGGGGGGGGGGGACTGAAGCTTTCTTT.

The chain couples TRBV2 to TRBJ2-5, with 9 bases matching TRBD2. CDR3 length: 15 amino acids. The V segment lost 5 bases and the J segment 0 bases; nucleotides outside the gene matches: 4. Per germline, CDR1 SNHLY and CDR2 FYNNEI. The CDR3 protein is CASSWTSEYQETQYF. The DNA for the CDR3 is TGTGCCAGCAGTTGGACTAGCGAGTACCAAGAGACCCAGTACTTC.